Listed here are 3 T cell receptor beta chains from one sample, sequenced in a study of shared clonotypes between healthy human individuals. Generated by immunoSEQ multiplex PCR, the TCRdb table keeps only in-frame clones and is missing some. The sample has around 700,000 clones, roughly 70% seen once. The sample was memory CD4+ T cells sorted from blood. Indicated subset: CD45RA-negative fraction. The receptors shown here come from a woman aged 25-40 years in good health.

In this sample, this clone turned up many times. The rearrangement joins TRBV6-5 to TRBJ2-1; D is ambiguous. CDR3 length equals 15 residues. The V gene's germline CDR1 is MNHEY and CDR2 SVGAGI. V was clipped by 4 bases and J by 4 bases, with 14 bases between them. CDR3 region: CASSSITPQYNEQFF. The CDR3 DNA reads as TGTGCCAGCAGTTCCATCACTCCACAGTACAATGAGCAGTTCTTC.

The gene calls are TRBV27 and TRBJ1-2; D is ambiguous. Germline lookup yields CDR1 MNHEY and CDR2 SMNVEV (reference sequence). The CDR3 totals 14 residues. The V end lost 6 bases, the J end lost 4 bases, and 15 bases lay between the germline ends. CDR3 protein: CASRKGPGVYGYTF. In DNA form, the CDR3 reads TGTGCCAGCAGAAAAGGTCCAGGAGTCTATGGCTACACCTTC.

The chain combines TRBV6-1 with TRBJ1-5; D call uncertain. Trimming pared 10 bases from V and 0 bases from J, leaving 7 bases between. Germline V gene lookup returns CDR1 MNHNS and CDR2 SASEGT. The CDR3 has 12 amino acids. CDR3 residues: CATRHSNQPQHF. The CDR3 region has the DNA TGTGCCACCCGGCATAGCAATCAGCCCCAGCATTTT.